This T cell receptor beta chain is from a study of blood T cell repertoires in COVID-19 (dated by TCRdb to the early 2020s). Some background on the complete study: The collaborator samples originated in the United States, Italy and Spain and spanned the acute and convalescent phases of COVID-19. The samples were drawn from two sources: the first 160 participants of the ongoing ImmuneRACE study, and 1,000 to 1,500 subjects contributed by 6 global collaborators. The material from the prospective study consisted of cDNA or gDNA derived from T cells, B-cell-depleted T cells, or PBMCs. The dataset comprised deeply sampled blood TCRbeta repertoires from subjects exposed to, actively infected with, or recovered from COVID-19. Nearly every sample came with metadata listing a de-identified subject ID, COVID-19 status, age in years and sex. The repertoires were released in a freely available public database intended as a resource for research on the immune response to SARS-CoV-2. Where available, HLA class I and class II types were obtained from metadata supplied by the sample provider rather than from assay-based typing.

In the prospective study, participants were roughly 18 to 100 years old, resided in about two dozen geographic areas of the United States, and were enrolled through a virtual design. Cohort assignment in the prospective study relied on participant-reported clinical history from a screening survey and a study questionnaire. Exposed participants had been in contact, within 2 weeks of entering the study, with a person who had a PCR-confirmed or clinician-diagnosed case of COVID-19. In the prospective study, whole blood, serum and a nasopharyngeal or oropharyngeal swab were collected from each participant by mobile phlebotomists. Over a roughly 2-month period, participants in the prospective study had the option of providing additional blood draws and questionnaires. Prospective study blood samples were shipped either frozen or at room temperature before DNA extraction. For this clone: This receptor's antigen is unknown. Base qualities were left out, and no much larger clone turns up one base away.

Here is what the overall study found, with its caveats: The quantity of clinical and demographic metadata differed by source and by participant and was supplied without curation.

The immunoSEQ Assay, a bias-controlled multiplex PCR, was used to amplify TCRbeta CDR3 regions from genomic DNA. Concerning the study's data processing: The number of nucleated cells in each sample was estimated by amplification of reference gene primers within the assay. To quantify the absolute abundance of each unique TCRbeta CDR3 rearrangement, sequence reads were collapsed and filtered. Productive Simpson clonality was computed per sample as the square root of Simpson's diversity index over productive rearrangements. The source is immuneACCESS, and TCRdb retained only in-frame sequences with V and J called. Part of the clones is not carried over; for the studies checked, unresolved V genes explain less than half of this, and the remainder is unexplained. V and J calls and clone size are those listed in that table; D and trimming were worked out from the DNA. Counted in this sample were over 350,000 clones; approximately 89% of them appeared once. Roughly 0.9% of the sample is in the top ten clones.

Including cysteine and phenylalanine, the CDR3 has 16 amino acids. Left in the record is the CDR3 DNA by itself, 48 bases read in frame from the first base. CDR1 and CDR2 are read off the germline V gene (reference sequence) as MNHEY and SMNVEV. V and J are trimmed by 8 bases and 4 bases, and the gene matches miss 8 bases of the junction. The V and J genes are TRBV27 and TRBJ2-3; TRBD2 fits 14 bases in the junction. The TCR sequence derives from a woman aged 40 to 55 who had been exposed to COVID-19. Specimen: PBMCs or T cells enriched from blood (not recorded which). This receptor carries the CDR3 CASANRLAGGPDTQYF. The nucleotide sequence reads TGTGCCAGCGCAAACCGACTAGCGGGGGGGCCAGATACGCAGTATTTT.